This TCR beta chain was captured by sequencing in a study of graft-versus-host responses after intestinal transplantation. Produced via immunoSEQ multiplex PCR; TCRdb's table is partial and in-frame only. This sample carries approximately 71,000 clones, more than 70% of them seen once, and the ten largest clones take around 2.6%. Study results and limitations: The highest levels of circulating GvH clones went along with early declines in HvG clones after transplant. Across patients carrying graft-donor T cell macrochimerism, allografts held high graft-versus-host to host-versus-graft clonal ratios.

Concerning this clone: What it binds is unknown.

Trimming removed 10 bases from V and 2 bases from J, with 15 bases in between. Germline loops: CDR1 MDHEN, CDR2 SYDVKM. This CDR3 has 13 residues. The sample in question was unstimulated CD8+ T cells sorted from spleen or lymph node cells, obtained before intestinal transplant. The sequence was collected from a human donor who received an intestinal transplant. The chain couples TRBV28 to TRBJ2-7, with a weak D call TRBD2 (6 bases). The CDR3 DNA sequence: TGTGCCACCGCGGCGGGGAACGCCTACGAGCAGTACTTC. It yields the protein CATAAGNAYEQYF.